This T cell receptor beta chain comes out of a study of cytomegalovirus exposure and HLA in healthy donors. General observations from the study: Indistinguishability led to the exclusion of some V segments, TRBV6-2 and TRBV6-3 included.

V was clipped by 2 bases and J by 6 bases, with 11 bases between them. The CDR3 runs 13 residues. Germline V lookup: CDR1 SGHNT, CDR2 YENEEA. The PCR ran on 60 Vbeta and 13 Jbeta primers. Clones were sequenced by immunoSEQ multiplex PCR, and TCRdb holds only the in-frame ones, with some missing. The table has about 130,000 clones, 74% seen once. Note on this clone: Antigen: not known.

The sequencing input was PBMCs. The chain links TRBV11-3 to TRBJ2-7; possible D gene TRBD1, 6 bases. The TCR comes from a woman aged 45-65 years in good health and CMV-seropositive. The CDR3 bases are TGTGCCAGCAGCTTAAACAGGGTGAGCGAGCAGTACTTC. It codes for CASSLNRVSEQYF.